Listed below are T cell receptor beta chains from one sample, sequenced in a study of cytomegalovirus exposure and HLA in healthy donors. Data came from immunoSEQ multiplex PCR; TCRdb stores just in-frame clones and leaves some out. Of fewer than 120,000 clones in the sample, approximately 80% were seen once. Sequencing was done on a sample of PBMCs. The receptors were sampled from a woman between 55 and 75 years old in good health and CMV-seropositive. CDR3s include the opening cysteine and the closing phenylalanine or tryptophan. D genes are given only for firm matches. Size is omitted from some rows. Given values are once, few, many or a class for expanded clones.

D gene	clone size	J gene	CDR3 length	V gene	CDR3 DNA	CDR3 protein
-	-	TRBJ1-4	12	TRBV7-9	TGTGCCAGCAGCCGTGAGTCAGGGAAACTGTTTTTT	CASSRESGKLFF
TRBD1	few	TRBJ2-6	18	TRBV2	TGTGCCAGCAGCGGTAGGACAGGGGTCTACTCTGGGGCCAACGTCCTGACTTTC	CASSGRTGVYSGANVLTF
TRBD1	-	TRBJ2-7	15	TRBV7-6	TGTGCCAGCAGCTTACCCCGACAGGGGGCCTACGAGCAGTACTTC	CASSLPRQGAYEQYF
TRBD2	-	TRBJ2-1	13	TRBV28	TGTGCCACCCGGACTAGCGGGATCAATGAGCAGTTCTTC	CATRTSGINEQFF
TRBD1	once	TRBJ1-2	18	TRBV6-7	TGTGCCAGCAGTTACTCGAGGCAGGGGGCGGCCGGGGACTATGGCTACACCTTC	CASSYSRQGAAGDYGYTF
TRBD1	-	TRBJ1-1	15	TRBV19	TGTGCCAGTAGTCCCGAGGGACAGGGGAACACTGAAGCTTTCTTT	CASSPEGQGNTEAFF
TRBD2	-	TRBJ2-3	16	TRBV6-5	TGTGCCAGCAGTTGGTCGACTAGCGGGGCTGCAGATACGCAGTATTTT	CASSWSTSGAADTQYF
-	-	TRBJ1-1	16	TRBV2	TGTGCCAGCAGTGCTGGGACAAGGGGCATGAACACTGAAGCTTTCTTT	CASSAGTRGMNTEAFF
-	-	TRBJ1-1	18	TRBV5-1	TGCGCCAGCAGCTTGGCAGGGCAGGCCACCTCGAGGTTGGGGGAAGCTTTCTTT	CASSLAGQATSRLGEAFF
TRBD2	once	TRBJ2-1	14	TRBV29-1	TGCAGCCCCCGAAGACTAGCGGGAGCGAATGAGCAGTTCTTC	CSPRRLAGANEQFF
-	-	TRBJ2-3	12	TRBV29-1	TGCAGCGGTTGGGAGATCACAGATACGCAGTATTTT	CSGWEITDTQYF
TRBD1	-	TRBJ1-4	14	TRBV25-1	TGTGCCAGCTGTTCCGGGACAGGGGTTGAAAAACTGTTTTTT	CASCSGTGVEKLFF
TRBD1	-	TRBJ2-7	15	TRBV7-7	TGTGCTAGCAGCCCGGGACAGGGAAGCTCCTACGAGCAGTACTTC	CASSPGQGSSYEQYF
TRBD1	-	TRBJ1-2	12	TRBV29-1	TGCAGCTCGGGACAGGACGACTATGGCTACACCTTC	CSSGQDDYGYTF
-	-	TRBJ2-7	15	TRBV6-5	TGTGCCAGCAGTCCTCCTGGAGCGGCCACGTACGAGCAGTACTTC	CASSPPGAATYEQYF
-	-	TRBJ1-6	14	TRBV6-1	TGTGCCAGCAGTGAAGCGCTTGGGGCTTCACCCCTCCACTTT	CASSEALGASPLHF
-	few	TRBJ1-2	13	TRBV7-9	TGTTCCAGCAGCTTAGCTAGGGGCTATGGCTACACCTTC	CSSSLARGYGYTF
TRBD2	-	TRBJ2-7	15	TRBV15	TGTGCCACCAGCAGAGGCGGGAGTAAAACCTACGAGCAGTACTTC	CATSRGGSKTYEQYF
-	few	TRBJ2-7	17	TRBV21-1	TGTGCCAGCAGCAAAAAAGATGAGGCTAGCAGTCCTTACGAGCAGTACTTC	CASSKKDEASSPYEQYF
-	once	TRBJ1-1	14	TRBV7-9	TGTGCCAGCAGCTTAGGGATCGGGGTTACTGAAGCTTTCTTT	CASSLGIGVTEAFF
TRBD1	-	TRBJ1-5	15	TRBV19	TGTGCCAGTAGTTCGTCCGGGACAGGGTTCATAGCCCAGCATTTT	CASSSSGTGFIAQHF
TRBD1	-	TRBJ1-1	14	TRBV29-1	TGCAGCGTTGAAGACAGGGGGACGTTTGCTGAAGCTTTCTTT	CSVEDRGTFAEAFF
TRBD1	-	TRBJ1-2	14	TRBV27	TGTGCCAGCAGTTCCGCGGACAGGGTTCGTGGCTACACCTTC	CASSSADRVRGYTF
-	-	TRBJ2-5	14	TRBV7-9	TGTTCCAGCAGCCCCCTGCCGGGCCAAGAGACCCAGTACTTC	CSSSPLPGQETQYF
-	-	TRBJ1-1	16	TRBV18	TGTGCCAGCTCACCAAATTCCCTAACAGGGAACACTGAAGCTTTCTTT	CASSPNSLTGNTEAFF
TRBD1	-	TRBJ1-2	14	TRBV2	TGTGCCAGCAGTGACGACTCAGGGGGCTCTGGCTACACCTTC	CASSDDSGGSGYTF
-	-	TRBJ2-3	14	TRBV6-6	TGTGCCAGCAGCCGACCCGGGGTCACAGATACGCAGTATTTT	CASSRPGVTDTQYF
-	-	TRBJ1-2	14	TRBV16	TGTGCCAGCAGCCAATCCCAGGGTAACTATGGCTACACCTTC	CASSQSQGNYGYTF
-	once	TRBJ1-2	15	TRBV11-2	TGTGCCAGCAGCCGAAGAATGCAAGGGGAAAATGGCTACACCTTC	CASSRRMQGENGYTF
-	-	TRBJ1-1	14	TRBV19	TGTGCCAGTAGTATGCAGGGCCTGAACACTGAAGCTTTCTTT	CASSMQGLNTEAFF
TRBD1	few	TRBJ1-4	12	TRBV2	TGTGCCAGCAGGGACAGGGGACCCATGGAGTTTTTT	CASRDRGPMEFF
TRBD1	-	TRBJ2-1	14	TRBV5-1	TGCGCCAGCAGCCGTGGACAGGGTTGGAATGAGCAGTTCTTC	CASSRGQGWNEQFF
-	-	TRBJ2-2	13	TRBV2	TGTGCCAGCAGCTGGAGGGGCACCGGGGAGCTGTTTTTT	CASSWRGTGELFF
TRBD1	many	TRBJ1-4	15	TRBV19	TGTGCCAGTAGTAACCCGACAGGGGGTAATGAAAAACTGTTTTTT	CASSNPTGGNEKLFF
TRBD1	once	TRBJ1-1	13	TRBV5-1	TGCGCCAGCAGACCGACAGGGACCACTGAAGCTTTCTTT	CASRPTGTTEAFF
-	-	TRBJ1-5	13	TRBV28	TGTGCCAGCAGTTTAGGGGAGAATCAGCCCCAGCATTTT	CASSLGENQPQHF
TRBD1	-	TRBJ1-3	15	TRBV5-6	TGTGCCAACCCGGACAGGGGGGACTCTGGAAACACCATATATTTT	CANPDRGDSGNTIYF
-	-	TRBJ1-2	13	TRBV29-1	TGCAGCGTTGACGAGCAGGGGATCTATGGCTACACCTTC	CSVDEQGIYGYTF
TRBD1	-	TRBJ2-6	16	TRBV9	TGTGCCAGCAAGGGGACAGGACTCTCTGGGGCCAACGTCCTGACTTTC	CASKGTGLSGANVLTF
-	-	TRBJ2-7	14	TRBV6-5	TGTGCCAGCTATCACACAGGGTCCTTCTACGAGCAGTACTTC	CASYHTGSFYEQYF
TRBD2	-	TRBJ2-7	16	TRBV4-2	TGTGCCAGCAGCCACACGGGACTAGCGGGGTCCTACGAGCAGTACTTC	CASSHTGLAGSYEQYF
-	-	TRBJ1-1	13	TRBV7-2	TGTGCCAGCAGCTCGGGGATGATCACTGAAGCTTTCTTT	CASSSGMITEAFF
TRBD1	once	TRBJ1-1	13	TRBV29-1	TGCAGCGTTGATGGGACAGGGGGCACTGAAGCTTTCTTT	CSVDGTGGTEAFF
TRBD2	-	TRBJ2-3	17	TRBV2	TGTGCCAGCAAGGGACTAGCGGGTATAGGGAGCACAGATACGCAGTATTTT	CASKGLAGIGSTDTQYF
-	-	TRBJ1-1	15	TRBV28	TGTGCCAGCAGTGGATTGGACGGCCGGGGGACTGAAGCTTTCTTT	CASSGLDGRGTEAFF
TRBD2	-	TRBJ2-3	16	TRBV5-1	TGCGCCAGCAGCTTGGCGGCTAGCGGAAGCACAGATACGCAGTATTTT	CASSLAASGSTDTQYF
-	-	TRBJ1-1	14	TRBV7-8	TGTGCCAGCAGCCCTCGGGGGGCTGACACTGAAGCTTTCTTT	CASSPRGADTEAFF